The rows below give T cell receptor beta chains drawn from one sample of a study of CXCR3 chemokines and chemotherapy response in bladder cancer. TCRdb itself ran the PCR reads through MiXCR, one entry per CDR3 protein. The top ten hold less than 25% of the sample, which has about 3,000 distinct CDR3 sequences, roughly a sixth seen once. The specimen was taken from a patient whose treatment included neoadjuvant chemotherapy. These receptors originate from a human donor with bladder cancer that did not respond to neoadjuvant chemotherapy. The CDR3 runs from the conserved cysteine through the conserved F or W.

TRBV12-3/TRBV12-4	CASSLGSLRYEQYF
TRBV18	CASSPPGATEAFF
TRBV5-6	CASSAAYGLENNEQFF
TRBV11-3	CASSLEWPGPVYQPQHF
TRBV6-5	CASTPDPSGVYEQYF
TRBV7-2	CASSPQGGEHYEQYF
TRBV7-9	CASSVSGGGPQTQYF
TRBV12-3/TRBV12-4	CASSLPPPTDTQYF
TRBV10-3	CAISEGGEQFF
TRBV20-1	CSARGPGLAGWETQYF
TRBV6-6	CASSNGNRDGSSGANVLTF
TRBV24-1	CATSDRGQSSGNTIYF
TRBV19	CASSRGQGGYEQYF
TRBV12-3/TRBV12-4	CASSLEIATDTQYF
TRBV9	CASSVEASPSTDTQYF
TRBV7-2	CARDRVRETQYF
TRBV29-1	CSVGPGSYNEQFF
TRBV6-1	CASNEQGLIYGYTF
TRBV28	CASRSGGWWSLSGYTF
TRBV19	CASSSGQGYTYEQYF
TRBV5-5	CASSLEDRGITEAFF
TRBV4-1	CASSQDLNFPLREQYF
TRBV27	CASRLTVAATEAFF
TRBV12-3/TRBV12-4	CASRTGSSGNTIYF
TRBV20-1	CSALDRGLNSPLHF
TRBV6-2/TRBV6-3	CASSSPPTYEQYF
TRBV7-3	CASSPTSGGPASMFF
TRBV6-5	CATTGQGNSPLHF
TRBV7-2	CASSLSGLGKETQYF
TRBV20-1	CSARRWVPDTQYF
TRBV18	CASSPGEHGYTF
TRBV6-1	CASVRGREQYFGPGVPGELFF
TRBV20-1	CSATSETQYF
TRBV5-5	CASSLEGQNNEKLFF
TRBV7-9	CASSSGGSEQFF
TRBV12-3/TRBV12-4	CAIRTGGRHSPLHF
TRBV6-2/TRBV6-3	CASSDLGTEAFF